The 32 T cell receptor beta chains below come from one sample, sequenced in a study of spatial heterogeneity in lung cancer. Study-wide results and limits: Mutation counts in tumors were tracked by counts of expanded intratumoral alpha and beta TCRs.

These TCRs' antigens remain unknown. Each CDR3 protein gets one entry after TCRdb re-called the 5' RACE reads with MiXCR. The data show more than 20,000 distinct CDR3 sequences, 2.8% seen once. Noted time point: sample taken at primary tumor resection. The sample consisted of lung tumor tissue, taken at surgery. The receptor set was obtained from a male donor with early-stage non-small cell lung cancer.

In its sample, this clonotype was seen many times. The CDR3 loop reads CAISRGLAGVETQYF. The CDR3 nucleotides read TGTGCCATCAGTCGGGGACTAGCGGGAGTTGAGACCCAGTACTTC. J is TRBJ2-5 and V is TRBV10-3; 14 nucleotides match TRBD2. J was trimmed by 5 bases and V by 5 bases; bases with no gene match: 4. This CDR3 has 15 residues. CDR1 is ENHRY and CDR2 is SYGVKD in the germline V gene.

In this sample, this clonotype turned up many times. This chain uses TRBV29-1 with TRBJ2-7; D assignment may be TRBD1 or TRBD2 (5 bases each). There are 14 residues in the CDR3. V was pared by 7 bases and J by 0 bases, with 16 bases between. Germline loops: CDR1 SQVTM, CDR2 ANQGSEA. The CDR3 sequence: CSAREGPLSYEQYF. In DNA, the CDR3 is TGCAGCGCCCGAGAGGGGCCGCTCTCCTACGAGCAGTACTTC.

This clonotype was seen ten or more times. The rearrangement joins TRBV7-8 to TRBJ2-3; 10 nucleotides match TRBD1. Trimming took 3 bases from V and 6 from J; bases not matched to a gene: 3. Germline CDR1 SGHVS, CDR2 FQNEAQ. The CDR3 is 14 residues long. The CDR3 is CASSLGQGWDTQYF. CDR3 nucleotide sequence: TGTGCCAGCAGCTTGGGACAGGGGTGGGATACGCAGTATTTT.

This clonotype has at least ten counts. V is TRBV18 and J is TRBJ2-2; 13 bases are a match to TRBD2. Looked up from germline, CDR1 is KGHSH and CDR2 is LQKENI. Germline trimming cut 3 bases from V and 1 base from J; bases unmatched to any gene: 5. There are 18 residues in the CDR3. The CDR3 DNA follows: TGTGCCAGCTCACCTCGGACTAGCGGGAGATTGAACACCGGGGAGCTGTTTTTT. Translated: CASSPRTSGRLNTGELFF.

This clonotype was observed many times. This chain uses TRBV5-1 with TRBJ2-3; 7 positions agree with TRBD2. The CDR3 spans 14 residues. Germline V gene data show CDR1 as SGHRS and CDR2 as YFSETQ. Losses at the gene ends were 2 bases for V and 4 bases for J; bases not matched to a gene: 4. Here the CDR3 reads CASSFGGSADTQYF. CDR3 DNA: TGCGCCAGCAGCTTTGGCGGGAGCGCAGATACGCAGTATTTT.

This clonotype has at least ten counts. The chain combines TRBV28 with TRBJ2-6, with a weak D call TRBD1 (6 bases). Trimming took 2 bases from V and 2 from J, leaving 19 bases between them. This CDR3 comprises 19 residues. CDR1 MDHEN and CDR2 SYDVKM come from the germline V gene. CDR3 sequence: CASSLRPYRARTGANVLTF. In DNA, the CDR3 is TGTGCCAGCAGTTTAAGGCCCTACAGGGCAAGAACTGGGGCCAACGTCCTGACTTTC.

This clonotype was picked up many times. CDR3 region: CASSLPQLNNQPQHF. CDR3 nucleotide sequence: TGTGCCAGCAGCCTCCCCCAACTAAACAATCAGCCCCAGCATTTT. The chain is built from TRBV7-9 and TRBJ1-5; no reliable D call. Germline loops: CDR1 SEHNR, CDR2 FQNEAQ (reference sequence). V lost 5 bases, J lost 3 bases, and 14 bases lay in between. This CDR3 contains 15 residues.

Sample share makes this clonotype medium-sized (0.01 to 0.1%). The chain combines TRBV29-1 with TRBJ1-2, with D perhaps TRBD1 (6 bases). The V end lost 3 bases, the J end lost 5 bases, and 16 bases lay between the germline ends. CDR1 and CDR2 from the germline V gene are SQVTM and ANQGSEA. This CDR3 spans 14 amino acids. The CDR3 nucleotides are TGCAGCGTTGATAAGGGGGGTGCGAGGTATGGCTACACCTTC. Translated, it gives CSVDKGGARYGYTF.

This clonotype was recorded many times. V usage is TRBV7-2 and J usage is TRBJ2-3; 7 nucleotides align to TRBD2. The CDR3 spans 15 residues. V lost 2 bases and J lost 5; bases outside the gene matches: 7. Germline CDR1 reads SGHTA; CDR2 reads FQGNSA. The DNA of the CDR3 is TGTGCCAGCAGCTTATTACGAGCGGGATTAGATACGCAGTATTTT. Translated: CASSLLRAGLDTQYF.

This clonotype has more than one count but fewer than ten. The V call is TRBV29-1, the J call TRBJ1-6; possibly TRBD1 for D (5 bases). Per germline, CDR1 SQVTM and CDR2 ANQGSEA. The length of the CDR3 is 13 residues. The ends were cut back, 7 bases at V and 8 bases at J, with 15 bases in the middle. The CDR3 sequence: CSARRGEDSPLHF. In DNA form, the CDR3 reads TGCAGCGCCCGACGGGGGGAGGATTCACCCCTCCACTTT.

As for this clonotype: A much larger clone lies a single base off, so this may be a read error. This chain links TRBV10-3 with TRBJ1-6, with D unclear. This CDR3 contains 14 residues. Germline V gene sequence: CDR1 ENHRY, CDR2 SYGVKD. CDR3 nucleotides: TGTGTCATCAGTGATGAAGTGTTGAATTCACCCCTCCACTTT. This codes for CVISDEVLNSPLHF.

This clonotype was found many times. The V gene is TRBV5-1, the J gene TRBJ2-7; D unresolved. Trimming left V 4 bases short and J 0 bases short, with 14 bases between. Germline CDR1 is SGHRS and CDR2 is YFSETQ. The CDR3 runs to 15 residues. The CDR3 region is CASSPLGEHSYEQYF. The DNA for the CDR3 is TGCGCCAGCAGCCCCCTGGGCGAGCACTCCTACGAGCAGTACTTC.

In this sample, this clonotype turned up many times. The chain combines TRBV4-3 with TRBJ2-7; 8 nucleotides align to TRBD1. CDR1 and CDR2 (germline): LGHNA, YSLEER. Trimming at V came to 1 base and at J to 4 bases, leaving 6 bases not matched to a gene. The CDR3 is made up of 15 amino acids. For the CDR3, the DNA is TGCGCCAGCAGCCAAGTGGGCAGGGGGCCATACGAGCAGTACTTC. Translation gives CASSQVGRGPYEQYF.

This clonotype appeared many times. The chain uses TRBV5-5 and TRBJ1-5, with D possibly matching TRBD1 (5 bases). The germline V gene has CDR1 SGHKS and CDR2 YYEKEE (reference sequence). Trimming took 0 bases from V and 7 from J, leaving 11 bases between them. The CDR3 has 14 amino acids. CDR3 residues: CASSLDRGGQPQHF. The CDR3 bases are TGTGCCAGCAGCTTGGATAGGGGTGGCCAGCCCCAGCATTTT.

In this sample, this clonotype turned up many times. The chain has TRBV30 and TRBJ2-1; 8 positions match TRBD2. The CDR3 has 14 amino acids. V shed 3 bases, J shed 7 bases, and the junction held 8 bases outside the gene matches. Germline lookup yields CDR1 GTSNPN and CDR2 SVGIG (reference sequence). The DNA for the CDR3 is TGTGCCTGGAGGCGGGGGGCGGTTTGGAATGAGCAGTTCTTC. Translating it yields CAWRRGAVWNEQFF.

This clonotype has a count of ten or more. The chain couples TRBV20-1 to TRBJ2-3; D is unclear. The CDR3 covers 14 residues. Germline loops: CDR1 DFQATT, CDR2 SNEGSKA (reference sequence). V lost 6 bases and J 5 bases, leaving 18 bases between the germline ends. The CDR3 reads CSAPNGLGEDTQYF. The CDR3 nucleotides are TGCAGTGCCCCCAACGGTCTTGGGGAAGATACGCAGTATTTT.

This clonotype has ten or more counts. The chain carries TRBV12-3 or TRBV12-4 and TRBJ2-1, with 9 bases fitting TRBD2. The ends lost 5 bases at V and 7 bases at J; junction bases unmatched: 9. The CDR3 extends over 15 amino acids. The CDR3, as DNA: TGTGCCAGCAGTCGACCGGGACTAGCCCCAAATGAGCAGTTCTTC. Protein: CASSRPGLAPNEQFF.

This clonotype was observed many times. The V and J genes are TRBV24-1 and TRBJ1-5; TRBD1 might be the D (5 bases). This CDR3 is 13 amino acids long. Trimming stripped 9 bases from V and 3 bases from J, with 11 bases between. Germline lookup yields CDR1 KGHDR and CDR2 SFDVKD. CDR3 sequence reads: CATEGPNNQPQHF. The DNA of the CDR3 is TGTGCCACCGAGGGACCGAACAATCAGCCCCAGCATTTT.

There are many counts of this clonotype. This chain links TRBV4-1 with TRBJ1-5; D uncertain. Per the germline V gene, CDR1 is MGHRA and CDR2 is YSYEKL. The CDR3 loop spans 14 amino acids. V was trimmed by 5 bases and J by 4 bases, leaving 12 bases between them. CDR3 DNA sequence: TGCGCCAGCAGCGACGGACTTCGAAATCAGCCCCAGCATTTT. It codes for CASSDGLRNQPQHF.

This clonotype was recorded many times. The chain uses TRBV10-3 and TRBJ2-1, with 10 nucleotides matching TRBD2. Germline-derived CDR1 and CDR2 are ENHRY and SYGVKD. With V trimmed by 5 bases and J by 6 bases, 13 bases remained unmatched. This CDR3 is built from 17 residues. The CDR3 protein is CAISRTSGGRGANEQFF. CDR3 nucleotides: TGTGCCATCAGTAGGACTAGCGGAGGCCGTGGAGCCAATGAGCAGTTCTTC.

This clonotype showed up many times. The chain couples TRBV11-1 to TRBJ2-3, with D perhaps TRBD1 (5 bases). The length of the CDR3 is 16 residues. Germline lookup yields CDR1 SGHAT and CDR2 FQDESV (reference sequence). Trimming cost V 1 base and J 2 bases, with 13 bases left between them. CDR3 in DNA: TGTGCCAGCAGCTTAGGGGGCAGTTATTACACAGATACGCAGTATTTT. Amino acids: CASSLGGSYYTDTQYF.

This clonotype was counted ten times or more. This rearrangement joins TRBV12-3 or TRBV12-4 to TRBJ1-1; D is unclear. Trimming stripped 7 bases from V and 4 bases from J, with 16 bases between. The CDR3 contains 14 residues. The CDR3 here is CASKRTDMGTEAFF. In nucleotides, the CDR3 is TGTGCCAGCAAACGCACAGACATGGGCACTGAAGCTTTCTTT.

The sample holds many counts of this clonotype. This sequence joins TRBV5-1 and TRBJ1-5; D gene unclear. The CDR3 runs 15 residues. The germline V gene encodes CDR1 SGHRS and CDR2 YFSETQ. Trimming pared 1 base from V and 5 bases from J, leaving 13 bases between. The CDR3 nucleotides are TGCGCCAGCAGCTTGCTTAACACCCAGGATCAGCCCCAGCATTTT. Protein: CASSLLNTQDQPQHF.

The chain carries TRBV10-3 and TRBJ1-3; D not certain. Per germline, CDR1 ENHRY and CDR2 SYGVKD. The length of the CDR3 is 17 residues. Trimming removed 2 bases from V and 0 bases from J, with 14 bases in between. CDR3 in amino acids: CAISERAGDLSGNTIYF. The CDR3 DNA sequence: TGTGCCATCAGTGAGAGGGCAGGTGATCTCTCTGGAAACACCATATATTTT.

This clonotype was recorded many times. V gene TRBV9 combines with J gene TRBJ2-1; D not resolved. V lost 0 bases, J lost 5 bases, and 12 bases lay in between. CDR3 length: 15 amino acids. The V gene's germline CDR1 is SGDLS and CDR2 YYNGEE. DNA of the CDR3: TGTGCCAGCAGCGTAGGGTTCAGGAGTGACAATGAGCAGTTCTTC. It specifies CASSVGFRSDNEQFF.

This clonotype was found many times. A junction end diverges from the germline sequence, so it may reflect a read error. The V call is TRBV7-7, the J call TRBJ2-7; perhaps TRBD2 as D (6 bases). The CDR3 loop spans 13 amino acids. Germline CDR1 and CDR2: SSHAT and FNYEAQ (reference sequence). The CDR3 nucleotides read TGTGCTAGCAGCATAACCAACGGAGGGGAGCAGTACTTC. Translating it yields CASSITNGGEQYF.

This clonotype was seen many times. The chain carries TRBV7-8 and TRBJ2-1; a weak D match, TRBD2 (5 bases). This CDR3 spans 12 amino acids. CDR1 SGHVS and CDR2 FQNEAQ come from the germline V gene. Trimming pared 5 bases from V and 6 bases from J, leaving 8 bases between. CDR3 loop: CASSPTSNEQFF. In nucleotides, the CDR3 is TGTGCCAGCAGCCCTACTAGCAATGAGCAGTTCTTC.

In its sample, this clonotype was seen many times. The gene calls are TRBV5-1 and TRBJ1-1, with D perhaps TRBD1 (5 bases). This CDR3 is 14 amino acids long. Trimming left V 2 bases short and J 1 base short, with 9 bases between. Germline loops: CDR1 SGHRS, CDR2 YFSETQ. CDR3 coding DNA: TGCGCCAGCAGCTTCGGGACGGAGAACACTGAAGCTTTCTTT. It codes for CASSFGTENTEAFF.

This clonotype was seen at least ten times. This chain uses TRBV7-9 with TRBJ2-7, with D perhaps TRBD2 (5 bases). The germline gives CDR1 SEHNR, CDR2 FQNEAQ (reference sequence). The CDR3 totals 15 residues. V was cut by 1 base and J by 5 bases, with 15 bases left in between. CDR3 amino acids: CASSLGLTSLHEQYF. The DNA for the CDR3 is TGTGCCAGCAGCTTAGGATTAACTAGTTTACACGAGCAGTACTTC.

This clonotype was counted ten times or more. The chain combines TRBV27 with TRBJ1-6; no clear D gene. Germline V gene sequence: CDR1 MNHEY, CDR2 SMNVEV (reference sequence). The length of the CDR3 is 14 residues. Trimming cost V 4 bases and J 10 bases, with 14 bases left between them. The CDR3 loop is CASSWKISYSPLHF. CDR3 coding DNA: TGTGCCAGCAGTTGGAAAATCTCTTACTCACCCCTCCACTTT.

This clonotype came up many times. The rearrangement links TRBV29-1 to TRBJ1-2; no reliable D call. Germline CDR1 is SQVTM and CDR2 is ANQGSEA. The V end lost 3 bases, the J end lost 7 bases, and 18 bases lay between the germline ends. The CDR3 sequence is 14 residues long. CDR3 nucleotide sequence: TGCAGCGTTGACCATCGCGGGGTTGTCGGTGGCTACACCTTC. This translates into CSVDHRGVVGGYTF.

In its sample, this clonotype was seen many times. The chain uses TRBV12-3 or TRBV12-4 and TRBJ1-1; D perhaps matches TRBD1 (6 bases). The CDR3 is made up of 13 amino acids. Between the trimmed V and J ends, which lost 5 bases and 1 base, there was a span of 8 bases. CDR3 in amino acids: CASSPGQNTEAFF. The CDR3 DNA reads as TGTGCCAGCAGTCCGGGACAGAACACTGAAGCTTTCTTT.